This paragraph covers one TCR beta chain sequence. No cognate antigen has been identified for it. The sample holds no much larger clone one base away, and base qualities are not on file. The trial excluded patients who had a history of autoimmune disease or were on systemic immunosuppression. Peripheral blood for TCR sequencing was drawn from every dose cohort at baseline, at cycle 4 day 1 and at cycle 7 day 1. Samples came from an open-label, multicenter, first-in-human phase I dose-escalation trial of ivuxolimab. Adults with locally advanced or metastatic melanoma, renal cell carcinoma, hepatocellular carcinoma or head and neck squamous cell carcinoma were enrolled in the trial. Before TCR sequencing, CD4+ T cells and CD8+ T cells from peripheral blood were sorted into separate populations. The record originates from a study of OX40 agonist ivuxolimab in advanced cancers. Broadly, across the study: Ivuxolimab was a fully human IgG2 agonistic monoclonal antibody targeting the costimulatory receptor OX40 (CD134). Three dose-escalation patients achieved partial responses, one with hepatocellular carcinoma and two with cutaneous melanoma. The purpose of peripheral TCRbeta sequencing was to test whether ivuxolimab changed TCR sequence diversity and led to clonal T-cell expansion. A male proportion of under 85% and a mean age of around 60 years, ranging from about 20 to 79, were recorded for the dose-escalation cohort. Of the approximately 54 patients in dose escalation, about 20 had hepatocellular carcinoma, around 15 had melanoma, 9 had renal cell carcinoma and 9 had head and neck cancer. Patients were allowed to have had prior anti-PD-1, anti-PD-L1 or anti-CTLA-4 therapy, and around 40% of the dose-escalation patients had previously received checkpoint inhibitors. The paper covers the monotherapy dose-escalation part of the phase I ivuxolimab trial, which included N ≈ 57 patients. Intravenous ivuxolimab was administered to patients every 2 weeks at six dose levels: 0.01, 0.1, 0.3, 1.5, 3 and 10 mg/kg. Findings and caveats that apply to the study as a whole: After ivuxolimab, more expanded clones were found on average in CD8+ T cells than in CD4+ T cells. At doses of 0.1 to 3.0 mg/kg, clonal expansion of both CD4+ and CD8+ blood T cells was observed from baseline to week 6. In the 0.1-3.0 mg/kg groups, partial responders were among the patients with the lowest normalized peripheral clonal expansion, particularly in CD8+ T cells. Antigen specificity was not determined for the clonally expanded peripheral T cells. Low levels of normalized T-cell clonal expansion were also seen in some nonresponding patients.

The germline V gene (reference sequence) supplies CDR1 SSHAT and CDR2 FNYEAQ. V loses 0 bases of germline sequence and J loses 0 bases, and the interval between the two ends is 8 bases. From the cysteine through the phenylalanine, the CDR3 covers 16 amino acids. Only the CDR3 portion is preserved as DNA: 48 bases, with reading frame beginning at the first base. Genomic DNA was extracted from sorted cells for sequencing of the TCRbeta CDR3 region. The immunoSEQ Assay was used for sequencing of TCRbeta CDR3 regions. TCRdb mirrors the immuneACCESS table, restricted to in-frame sequences. Some clones are absent from its copies; in checked studies, under half trace to an unresolved V gene, and the reason for the others is unknown. The sample table shows 68,000 or so clones, and around 83% are seen once. Approximately 1.4% of the sample goes to the ten largest clones.

The rearranged segments are TRBV7-7 and TRBJ2-2; a weak D assignment points to TRBD2 (6 bases agree). This material consisted of CD4+ or CD8+ T cells sorted from blood, taken in a trial of the OX40 agonist ivuxolimab. The sequence was collected from an adult with an advanced solid tumor such as melanoma, head and neck, liver or kidney cancer. The sequence in DNA is TGTGCCAGCAGCTTAGCGGGGGGATCGAACACCGGGGAGCTGTTTTTT. This encodes CASSLAGGSNTGELFF.